What follows is one T cell receptor (beta chain) and its context. Only in-frame clones appear in the TCRdb table, and some are missing; sequencing was by immunoSEQ multiplex PCR. The sample holds about 2.1 million clones, about 93% seen once. CDR3 length: 15 amino acids. The germline V gene has CDR1 SGDLS and CDR2 YYNGEE. The ends lost 7 bases at V and 2 bases at J; junction bases unmatched: 8. This specimen comes from a study of shared clonotypes between healthy human individuals. In the naive CD8 group, cells lacked CD45RO and were positively selected for CCR7, so terminally differentiated effector memory CD45RA+ cells were left out.

The sequenced sample consisted of naive CD8+ T cells from PBMCs. The receptor was isolated from a man between 18 and 35 years old in good health. Some clones in this sample may be carry-over from other donors' samples. The chain carries TRBV9 and TRBJ2-3; TRBD1 matches at 9 bases. CDR3 DNA sequence: TGTGCCAGCCGCCCAGGGACAGGGAACACAGATACGCAGTATTTT. Protein sequence: CASRPGTGNTDTQYF.